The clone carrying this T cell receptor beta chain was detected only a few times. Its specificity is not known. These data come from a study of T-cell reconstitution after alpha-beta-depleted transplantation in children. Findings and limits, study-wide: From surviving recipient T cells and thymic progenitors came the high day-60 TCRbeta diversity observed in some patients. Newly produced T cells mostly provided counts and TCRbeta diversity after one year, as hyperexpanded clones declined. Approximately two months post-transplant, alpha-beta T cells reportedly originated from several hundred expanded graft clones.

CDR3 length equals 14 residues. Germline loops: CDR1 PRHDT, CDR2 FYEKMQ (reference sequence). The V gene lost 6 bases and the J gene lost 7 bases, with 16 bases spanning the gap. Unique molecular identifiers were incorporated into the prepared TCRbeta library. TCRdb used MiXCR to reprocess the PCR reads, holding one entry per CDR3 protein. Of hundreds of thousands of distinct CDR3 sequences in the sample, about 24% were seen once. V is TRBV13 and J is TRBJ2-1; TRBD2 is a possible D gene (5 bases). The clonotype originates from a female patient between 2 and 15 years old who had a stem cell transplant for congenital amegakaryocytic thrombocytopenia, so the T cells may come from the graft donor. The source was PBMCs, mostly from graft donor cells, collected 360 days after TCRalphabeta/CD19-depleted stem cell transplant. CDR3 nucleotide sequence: TGTGCCAGCAGGAGGGCTTGGGGTGGGAATGAGCAGTTCTTC. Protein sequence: CASRRAWGGNEQFF.